This T cell receptor (beta chain) came from a study of cytomegalovirus exposure and HLA in healthy donors. The sample holds one count of this clone. Its target is not known. Study-wide findings and caveats: Reported results showed that the classifier diagnosed cytomegalovirus status with high specificity and sensitivity. Some TCR beta chains (around 180 of them) were listed as cytomegalovirus-associated. Usually a TCR sequence was rare, but some public TCRs were found in many donors.

The validation cohort, a group of over a hundred subjects, included the donors and was separate from the roughly 700-subject first cohort. TCRdb keeps only in-frame clones here, not all; method: immunoSEQ multiplex PCR. The sample has 200,000 to 300,000 clones, 90% seen once. V was clipped by 7 bases and J by 9 bases, with 19 bases between them. CDR3 length equals 13 residues. From germline, CDR1 is SQVTM and CDR2 ANQGSEA. Sequencing was performed on PBMCs. The clonotype comes from a woman younger than 45 in good health and CMV-seronegative. The chain recombines TRBV29-1 with TRBJ2-1; maybe TRBD1 (5 bases). The CDR3 sequence is CSATLSRGGEQFF. Here the CDR3 DNA reads TGCAGCGCCACGTTATCAAGGGGTGGTGAGCAGTTCTTC.